The 18 T cell receptor beta chains in this list originate from one sample, sequenced in a study of shared clonotypes between healthy human individuals. Libraries were prepared by immunoSEQ multiplex PCR; TCRdb keeps only in-frame clonotypes and omits some of them. Altogether hundreds of thousands of clones are present, roughly 70% being singletons, with the ten largest covering 1.5% to 2%. Sequencing input: memory CD4+ T cells sorted from blood. Subset indicated: CD45RA-negative fraction. These receptors were collected from a young woman in good health.

Concerning this clone: A read error may account for a junction end that differs from germline. This CDR3 is also generated by other DNA sequences in the sample. The CDR3 is CASSLRSDGEQYF. The CDR3 coding sequence is TGTGCTAGCAGCTTAAGGTCCGATGGCGAGCAGTACTTC. J is TRBJ2-7 and V is TRBV11-3; the D is unclear. The CDR3 consists of 13 residues. In germline, CDR1 is SGHNT, CDR2 YENEEA.

This sequence joins TRBV20-1 and TRBJ2-1, with TRBD1 as a possible D gene (5 bases). Deletions cut 8 bases from V and 4 bases from J, with 9 bases between. The CDR3 loop spans 11 amino acids. The V gene's germline CDR1 is DFQATT and CDR2 SNEGSKA (reference sequence). In nucleotides, the CDR3 is TGCAGTTCAAGACAGTACAATGAGCAGTTCTTC. Amino acids: CSSRQYNEQFF.

The chain carries TRBV29-1 and TRBJ2-1; TRBD2 agrees at 11 bases. The trim removed 4 bases at V and 5 bases at J, leaving 7 bases unmatched. This CDR3 is 15 amino acids long. Germline V CDR1 and CDR2: SQVTM, ANQGSEA. The CDR3 DNA reads TGCAGCGTTGGGAAAACTAGCGGGAGCGACAATGAGCAGTTCTTC. Amino acid sequence: CSVGKTSGSDNEQFF.

This chain links TRBV19 with TRBJ2-7; D not resolved. The V end was cut by 0 bases, the J end by 4 bases, with 13 bases between. CDR3 length: 15 amino acids. CDR1 and CDR2 (germline): LNHDA, SQIVND (reference sequence). The CDR3 reads CASSIDLGPEYEQYF. The CDR3 DNA sequence: TGTGCCAGTAGTATAGATCTAGGTCCCGAATACGAGCAGTACTTC. The full variable domain, completed using reference TRBV19 and TRBJ2-7, is DGGITQSPKYLFRKEGQNVTLSCEQNLNHDAMYWYRQDPGQGLRLIYYSQIVNDFQKGDIAEGYSVSREKKESFPLTVTSAQKNPTAFYLCASSIDLGPEYEQYFGPGTRLTVT.

The chain joins TRBV6-5 to TRBJ1-5; D gene unclear. The V end was cut by 6 bases, the J end by 4 bases, with 16 bases between. The CDR3 spans 15 residues. Looked up from germline, CDR1 is MNHEY and CDR2 is SVGAGI. This CDR3 is CASSLTLSTNQPQHF. The DNA of the CDR3 is TGTGCCAGCAGCCTGACGTTGAGCACAAATCAGCCCCAGCATTTT.

The chain uses TRBV19 and TRBJ2-7; the D gene is possibly TRBD1 (6 bases). This CDR3 contains 16 residues. CDR1 and CDR2 from the germline V gene are LNHDA and SQIVND (reference sequence). With 6 bases removed from V and 0 bases from J, the gap between germline ends came to 18 bases. This CDR3 is CASSQLGQRSSYEQYF. The CDR3 nucleotides are TGTGCCAGTAGCCAACTTGGACAGCGATCCTCCTACGAGCAGTACTTC.

This clone occurred once. The chain has TRBV27 and TRBJ2-7, with 7 bases matching TRBD1. The CDR3 is 14 amino acids. Germline assignment: CDR1 MNHEY and CDR2 SMNVEV (reference sequence). Trimming at V came to 8 bases and at J to 6 bases, leaving 13 bases not matched to a gene. CDR3: CASAKGALSPEQYF. CDR3 bases: TGTGCCAGCGCTAAGGGGGCTTTATCCCCCGAGCAGTACTTC.

This chain uses TRBV5-6 with TRBJ1-1, with TRBD1 as a possible D gene (5 bases). Germline V lookup: CDR1 SGHDT, CDR2 YYEEEE. The CDR3 spans 12 residues. V was pared by 3 bases and J by 8 bases, with 11 bases between. CDR3 sequence: CASSSNRLEAFF. CDR3 nucleotides: TGTGCCAGCAGCTCTAACAGGTTGGAAGCTTTCTTT.

The chain carries TRBV5-1 and TRBJ2-2, with TRBD2 identical over 7 bases. V was clipped by 4 bases and J by 0 bases; unmatched bases: 9. The CDR3 is 17 amino acids. Germline CDR1 is SGHRS and CDR2 is YFSETQ. The CDR3 DNA is TGCGCCAGCAGCCCGGGGGTGGGACTAACGAACACCGGGGAGCTGTTTTTT. Encoded protein: CASSPGVGLTNTGELFF.

The chain couples TRBV11-2 to TRBJ2-3; either TRBD1 or TRBD2 may fit D (6 bases each). This CDR3 has 12 residues. V lost 5 bases, J lost 7 bases, and 10 bases lay in between. The germline gives CDR1 SGHAT, CDR2 FQNNGV. The CDR3 here is CASSLGGHTQYF. The CDR3 DNA sequence: TGTGCCAGCAGCCTCGGGGGCCATACGCAGTATTTT.

This clone was counted once. The rearrangement links TRBV29-1 to TRBJ2-7; D unclear. Trimming cost V 7 bases and J 0 bases, with 10 bases left between them. The germline gives CDR1 SQVTM, CDR2 ANQGSEA. This CDR3 contains 12 residues. In DNA, the CDR3 is TGCAGCGCTGCCGCCTTCTCCTACGAGCAGTACTTC. Its translation is CSAAAFSYEQYF.

This chain connects TRBV27 to TRBJ2-7, with 10 positions matching TRBD2. V trimming: 4 bases; J trimming: 4 bases; junction bases outside the gene matches: 16. The length of the CDR3 is 18 residues. Germline CDR1 reads MNHEY; CDR2 reads SMNVEV (reference sequence). The CDR3 sequence: CASSSRTSGFGVRYEQYF. DNA for the CDR3: TGTGCCAGCAGTTCAAGGACTAGCGGCTTCGGGGTACGGTACGAGCAGTACTTC.

The rearrangement joins TRBV25-1 to TRBJ1-5; a possible D gene is TRBD1 (6 bases). V was trimmed by 5 bases and J by 5 bases, leaving 19 bases between them. The CDR3 extends over 16 amino acids. Germline CDR1 and CDR2: MGHDK and SYGVNS. The CDR3 DNA is TGTGCCAGCAGTTCCATCATGCGACAGGCGGATCAGCCCCAGCATTTT. As protein: CASSSIMRQADQPQHF.

Note on this clone: Different DNA sequences within this sample yield the same CDR3. V is TRBV2 and J is TRBJ1-2; 8 nucleotides match TRBD1. This CDR3 comprises 14 residues. Germline assignment: CDR1 SNHLY and CDR2 FYNNEI. J was trimmed by 0 bases and V by 6 bases; bases with no gene match: 3. CDR3 residues: CASSDRGSNYGYTF. CDR3 coding DNA: TGTGCCAGCAGCGACAGGGGTTCTAACTATGGCTACACCTTC.

The chain recombines TRBV4-1 with TRBJ1-2; perhaps TRBD1 as D (5 bases). CDR1 and CDR2 from the germline V gene are MGHRA and YSYEKL. The V and J ends lost 5 bases and 0 bases respectively, with 19 bases between them. The CDR3 consists of 17 residues. The CDR3 spells CASSDRTGRKANYGYTF. DNA for the CDR3: TGCGCCAGCAGCGATCGAACAGGCAGGAAAGCTAACTATGGCTACACCTTC.

The rearrangement joins TRBV9 to TRBJ2-7; D may be TRBD2 (6 bases). V lost 3 bases, J lost 0 bases, and 10 bases lay in between. The CDR3 runs 14 residues. The germline V gene has CDR1 SGDLS and CDR2 YYNGEE. The CDR3 nucleotides are TGTGCCAGCAGCGGGGGACTGGCCTCCTACGAGCAGTACTTC. This encodes CASSGGLASYEQYF.

This clone was seen once. The V call is TRBV5-1, the J call TRBJ2-3, with 7 bases lining up with TRBD1. The length of the CDR3 is 15 residues. Germline lookup yields CDR1 SGHRS and CDR2 YFSETQ. Trimming took 4 bases from V and 6 from J; bases not matched to a gene: 11. CDR3 DNA: TGCGCCAGCAGCGTCGGGACAGCAGATCTGGATACGCAGTATTTT. Amino acid sequence: CASSVGTADLDTQYF.

The chain combines TRBV6-5 with TRBJ1-2, with D perhaps TRBD1 (5 bases). The germline V and J ends were trimmed by 6 bases and 4 bases, with 12 bases remaining between them. Germline lookup yields CDR1 MNHEY and CDR2 SVGAGI. This CDR3 spans 13 amino acids. CDR3: CASSSTDIYGYTF. For the CDR3, the DNA is TGTGCCAGCAGCTCGACAGACATCTATGGCTACACCTTC.